These T cell receptor beta chains were read from a single sample in a study of T cell responses to AZD1222 COVID-19 vaccine. Profiled with immunoSEQ multiplex PCR; TCRdb holds only in-frame clones, not every one. The table has roughly 97,000 clones, around nine tenths seen once; the top ten hold around 3.3%. The input for sequencing was peripheral blood, taken 28 days after the second dose of the MenACWY control vaccine. Every receptor here comes from an adult who received the MenACWY meningococcal vaccine as a control. Both conserved end residues are part of each CDR3. Each record gives: clone size, J gene, V gene, D gene, CDR3 DNA, CDR3 protein. A D gene is named only where the DNA matches it firmly. Some rows have no size entry. The others give once, few or many, or a class for an expanded clone.

- TRBJ2-5 TRBV4-1 - TGCGCCAGCAGCCAGATCCTCAGAACCCGGATTCAAGAGACCCAGTACTTC CASSQILRTRIQETQYF
- TRBJ2-7 TRBV28 - TGTGCCAGCAGTTTAGGAGCTACCCACGAGCAGTACTTC CASSLGATHEQYF
once TRBJ2-7 TRBV15 - TGTGCCACCAGCCAACACCCCCCCGGGTCTTACGAGCAGTACTTC CATSQHPPGSYEQYF
- TRBJ2-5 TRBV7-2 - TGTGCCAGCAGCTTATCCCCCCAAGAGACCCAGTACTTC CASSLSPQETQYF
- TRBJ2-3 TRBV5-1 TRBD1 TGCGCCAGCAGCTTGGGGACAGGGGCAGATACGCAGTATTTT CASSLGTGADTQYF
- TRBJ1-1 TRBV7-3 - TGTGCCAGCAGCTTAAACATGGGGTTAGGCACTGAAGCTTTCTTT CASSLNMGLGTEAFF
- TRBJ1-6 TRBV6-2/TRBV6-3 TRBD1 TGTGCCAGCAGTTACCGCCCGGACAGGGACTCTGCCTATAATTCACCCCTCCACTTT CASSYRPDRDSAYNSPLHF
- TRBJ1-6 TRBV11-2 TRBD1 TGTGCCAGCAGCTTAGCAGGGGGCTCACCCCTCCACTTT CASSLAGGSPLHF
few TRBJ1-1 TRBV18 - TGTGCCAGCTCACCAACGACGAACACTGAAGCTTTCTTT CASSPTTNTEAFF
- TRBJ2-7 TRBV18 - TGTGCCAGCTCACTCAACCTCTACGAGCAGTACTTC CASSLNLYEQYF
- TRBJ2-4 TRBV11-2 - TGTGCCAGCAGCCGCTTAGCCAAAAACATTCAGTACTTC CASSRLAKNIQYF
- TRBJ1-4 TRBV2 TRBD1 TGTGCCGGTGGGACAGCTGAAAAACTGTTTTTT CAGGTAEKLFF
- TRBJ2-5 TRBV6-4 - TGTGCCAGCAGTGCGGTACAGCCCACGGGGCAAGAGACCCAGTACTTC CASSAVQPTGQETQYF
- TRBJ2-5 TRBV7-2 - TGTGCCAGCAGCTTAGTTGAGACCCAGTACTTC CASSLVETQYF
once TRBJ1-2 TRBV6-2/TRBV6-3 TRBD1 TGTGCCAGCAGTTTACAGGGGGCGCTTGGCTACACCTTC CASSLQGALGYTF
- TRBJ1-5 TRBV19 - TGTGCCAGTAGGGACGGGGGCAATCAGCCCCAGCATTTT CASRDGGNQPQHF
- TRBJ2-7 TRBV3-1/TRBV3-2 - TGTGCCAGCAGCCAAGGTGCCGGACCCTACGAGCAGTACTTC CASSQGAGPYEQYF
- TRBJ2-2 TRBV5-3 TRBD2 TGTGCCAGAAGCTTGGGACGGAACGGGACTAGCGGGGGGGCGATCGGGGAGCTGTTTTTT CARSLGRNGTSGGAIGELFF
- TRBJ2-5 TRBV19 TRBD1 TGTGCCAGTAGTACGGGACAGGGGGCTGGGTACCAAGAGACCCAGTACTTC CASSTGQGAGYQETQYF
- TRBJ2-7 TRBV27 TRBD1 TGTGCCAGCAGTTCTAGACAGGGCCTACGAGAGCAGTACTTC CASSSRQGLREQYF
- TRBJ1-4 TRBV6-1 TRBD1 TGTGCCAGCAGTGAAGCGGGGGTCGGGACAGGGGATGGGGCAACTAATGAAAAACTGTTTTTT CASSEAGVGTGDGATNEKLFF
- TRBJ2-2 TRBV7-2 TRBD2 TGTGCCAGCAGCTCCCGACTAGCGGGGAACACCGGGGAGCTGTTTTTT CASSSRLAGNTGELFF
- TRBJ2-3 TRBV2 TRBD1 TGTGCCAGCAGGCGACAGGGAAACACAGATACGCAGTATTTT CASRRQGNTDTQYF
- TRBJ2-6 TRBV18 TRBD1 TGTGCCAGCTCAATGACCGGGACAGGGCCAACCTCTGGGGCCAACGTCCTGACTTTC CASSMTGTGPTSGANVLTF
- TRBJ2-1 TRBV5-5 TRBD1 TGTGCCAGCAGCTTGGCGCCGACAGGGTCCCACAATGAGCAGTTCTTC CASSLAPTGSHNEQFF
- TRBJ2-3 TRBV5-1 TRBD1 TGCGCCAGCAGCTCAGGACAGGGGGGCACAGATACGCAGTATTTT CASSSGQGGTDTQYF
- TRBJ2-2 TRBV9 - TGTGCCAGCAGCCCCAGAATGAGTTCAGCCGGGGAGCTGTTTTTT CASSPRMSSAGELFF
- TRBJ2-1 TRBV28 TRBD1 TGTGCCAGCAGTATATACAGGGGCGATCTCTACAATGAGCAGTTCTTC CASSIYRGDLYNEQFF
once TRBJ2-1 TRBV5-1 - TGCGCCAGCAGCTTGATATCTCAAACCACCGGCGGTGAGCAGTTCTTC CASSLISQTTGGEQFF
few TRBJ2-7 TRBV7-2 - TGTGCCAGCAGCCCCCCCCGTCCTATAGGGTACGAGCAGTACTTC CASSPPRPIGYEQYF